This T cell receptor beta chain was obtained from a study of blood T cells in healthy people across ages. Germline V lookup: CDR1 ENHRY, CDR2 SYGVKD. This CDR3 region has 12 residues. Trimming removed 6 bases at V and 1 base at J, with 7 bases between. To note about this clonotype: A read error is possible here, since a much larger clone lies one base away.

Primed by a sample-barcoded 5' primer and a J-beta primer mix, a second PCR proceeded for 7 to 11 cycles. One entry per CDR3 protein results from TCRdb running MiXCR on the 5' RACE reads. The sample holds some 1.6 million distinct CDR3 sequences, roughly 32% seen once. Caucasian, healthy and from Russia, the donors were aged between about 6 and 90. Whenever a sample was processed, at least 6 million PBMCs were isolated. V and J are TRBV10-3 and TRBJ2-7; D not certain. The receptor's source is a woman in her twenties or thirties in good health. The sequenced material came from blood. CDR3 region: CAIRTDSYEQYF. DNA for the CDR3: TGTGCCATCAGGACGGATTCCTACGAGCAGTACTTC.